These T cell receptor beta chains were read from a single sample in a study of molecular identifiers for immune sequencing clone quantification. One entry per CDR3 protein, called by TCRdb with MiXCR from the PCR reads. The repertoire holds about 640,000 distinct CDR3 sequences, with about 20% as singletons. The sequenced material came from naive CD8+ T cells from blood, with Jurkat cell RNA spiked in. The source is a human donor in good health. Some libraries in this study had Jurkat cell RNA spiked in. CDR3s include the opening cysteine and the closing phenylalanine or tryptophan. D genes are given only for firm matches. Clone size is stated in some rows and not others, as once, few, many or a class when expanded.

CDR3aa	CDR3nt	v_gene	d_gene	abundance	j_gene
CASSLEGAGAFTDTQYF	TGTGCCAGCAGCTTGGAGGGCGCGGGGGCCTTCACAGATACGCAGTATTTT	TRBV5-4	.	many	TRBJ2-3
CAWEPGQGSNEQFF	TGTGCCTGGGAGCCGGGACAGGGGTCCAATGAGCAGTTCTTC	TRBV30	TRBD1	few	TRBJ2-1
CASSSPLAGGPTDTQYF	TGTGCCAGCAGCTCCCCACTAGCGGGGGGCCCCACAGATACGCAGTATTTT	TRBV7-2	TRBD2	many	TRBJ2-3
CASSLERDSGNTIYF	TGTGCCAGCAGCCTGGAGAGAGACTCTGGAAACACCATATATTTT	TRBV11-2	.	few	TRBJ1-3
CASSSRPEFGQFF	TGTGCCAGCAGTTCCCGACCCGAATTTGGGCAGTTCTTC	TRBV12-3/TRBV12-4	.	.	TRBJ2-1
CVSSYSGGGTEAFF	TGTGTCAGCAGTTACTCGGGGGGAGGAACTGAAGCTTTCTTT	TRBV6-5	.	.	TRBJ1-1
CASSYGYPGELFF	TGTGCCAGCAGCTACGGTTATCCCGGGGAGCTGTTTTTT	TRBV5-6	.	many	TRBJ2-2
CASSLRGMKVSPLHF	TGTGCCAGCAGTTTAAGGGGGATGAAGGTATCACCCCTCCACTTT	TRBV27	.	.	TRBJ1-6
CATRWTGLNEGNTEAFF	TGTGCCACCAGATGGACAGGGCTTAATGAGGGGAACACTGAAGCTTTCTTT	TRBV6-2/TRBV6-3	TRBD1	.	TRBJ1-1
CASSTPGYTEAFF	TGTGCCAGTTCAACCCCAGGTTACACTGAAGCTTTCTTT	TRBV19	.	many	TRBJ1-1
CASSTPWGGARTDTQYF	TGTGCCAGCAGTACCCCTTGGGGGGGGGCGCGTACAGATACGCAGTATTTT	TRBV27	.	few	TRBJ2-3